The 6 T cell receptor beta chains below come from one sample, sequenced in a study of blood T cell repertoires in COVID-19. Repertoires were generated with immunoSEQ multiplex PCR, while TCRdb's copy carries only in-frame clones and drops some. The data contain about 120,000 clones, roughly 79% of them singletons. The sample consisted of peripheral blood. The receptors derive from a man between 65 and 85 years old with acute or convalescent COVID-19.

V usage is TRBV18 and J usage is TRBJ1-2; TRBD1 matches at 9 bases. This CDR3 contains 14 residues. Trimming took 3 bases from V and 8 from J; bases not matched to a gene: 7. In germline, CDR1 is KGHSH, CDR2 LQKENI. CDR3 in amino acids: CASSPMDRGNGYTF. The CDR3 nucleotides are TGTGCCAGCTCACCCATGGACAGGGGTAACGGCTACACCTTC.

V gene TRBV19 combines with J gene TRBJ1-3; TRBD1 is a possible D gene (5 bases). From germline, CDR1 is LNHDA and CDR2 SQIVND (reference sequence). This CDR3 has 15 amino acids. V was clipped by 5 bases and J by 0 bases, with 11 bases between them. Written as DNA, the CDR3 is TGTGCCAGTAGTTCGGGACTCCTCTCTGGAAACACCATATATTTT. This gives the protein CASSSGLLSGNTIYF.

The chain links TRBV11-2 to TRBJ2-7; TRBD1 matches 9 bases. Unmatched junction bases numbered 4, after V lost 5 bases and J lost 5 bases. Germline assignment: CDR1 SGHAT and CDR2 FQNNGV. There are 13 residues in the CDR3. The CDR3 DNA reads as TGTGCCAGCAGCGAGGGACAGGGCCACGAGCAGTACTTC. Translation: CASSEGQGHEQYF.

The J gene is TRBJ1-6, the V gene TRBV4-2; unclear D gene. Trimming took off 0 bases at V and 10 bases at J, with 16 bases between the two ends. Germline V gene lookup returns CDR1 LGHNA and CDR2 YNFKEQ. The CDR3 sequence is 16 residues long. The DNA for the CDR3 is TGTGCCAGCAGCCAAGATACGAGGCACGGAAACTCACCCCTCCACTTT. This sequence encodes CASSQDTRHGNSPLHF.

The chain combines TRBV2 with TRBJ1-1; TRBD1 agrees at 7 bases. This CDR3 comprises 15 residues. Looked up from germline, CDR1 is SNHLY and CDR2 is FYNNEI. The trim removed 6 bases at V and 4 bases at J, leaving 11 bases unmatched. The CDR3 region is CASSEDRPAFTEAFF. CDR3 coding DNA: TGTGCCAGCAGCGAGGACAGGCCCGCGTTCACTGAAGCTTTCTTT.

The V gene is TRBV18, the J gene TRBJ2-1, with 7 bases lining up with TRBD1. V lost 1 base, J lost 13 bases, and 16 bases stayed unmatched. The germline CDR1 and CDR2 sequences are KGHSH and LQKENI. The CDR3 is 16 amino acids. The CDR3 region has the DNA TGTGCCAGCTCACCACAACGACAGGGTGGATCAGGTGAACAGTTCTTC. Its translation is CASSPQRQGGSGEQFF. The whole variable domain, remainder taken from reference TRBV18 and TRBJ2-1, is NAGVMQNPRHLVRRRGQEARLRCSPMKGHSHVYWYRQLPEEGLKFMVYLQKENIIDESGMPKERFSAEFPKEGPSILRIQQVVRGDSAAYFCASSPQRQGGSGEQFFGPGTRLTVL.